This TCR beta chain was sequenced during a study of response to subunit inactivated influenza vaccine. Study-level points and caveats: The authors proposed limited new T cell recruitment per seasonal influenza vaccination.

TCRdb recomputed calls from the RT-PCR reads with MiXCR, one row per CDR3 protein. The sample has hundreds of thousands of distinct CDR3 sequences; roughly an eighth are singletons. The CDR3 loop spans 11 amino acids. Germline V CDR1 and CDR2: SGHDT, YYEEEE. V was trimmed by 3 bases and J by 9 bases, leaving 7 bases between them. Note on this clonotype: Its antigen remains unidentified. Given the absence of the conserved phenylalanine or tryptophan at the CDR3 end, a read error is likely.

The origin of this receptor is a man in his fifties or sixties who received an inactivated influenza vaccine. Sequences were derived from non-naive T cells sorted from PBMCs, sampled approximately 15 days before vaccination. This sequence joins TRBV5-6 and TRBJ2-1; D unresolved. The CDR3 coding sequence is TGTGCCAGCAGCTCTTTATCTGAGCAGTTCTCC. Protein: CASSSLSEQFS.